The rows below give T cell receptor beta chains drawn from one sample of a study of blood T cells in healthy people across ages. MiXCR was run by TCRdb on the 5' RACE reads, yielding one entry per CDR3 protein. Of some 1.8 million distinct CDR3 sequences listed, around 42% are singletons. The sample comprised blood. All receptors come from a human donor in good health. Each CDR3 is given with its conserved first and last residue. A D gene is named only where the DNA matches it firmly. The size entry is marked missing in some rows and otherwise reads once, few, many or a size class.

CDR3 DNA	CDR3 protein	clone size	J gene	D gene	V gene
TGCAGTGCTAGAAGGCAGGCCTTGAACACTGAAGCTTTCTTT	CSARRQALNTEAFF	NA	TRBJ1-1	NA	TRBV20-1
TGTGCCAGCAGCTTAAGGCTGGACGGACACAATGAGCAGTTCTTC	CASSLRLDGHNEQFF	NA	TRBJ2-1	NA	TRBV7-2
TGTGCCAGCAGTTATGACGAAGGTAGCACAGATACGCAGTATTTT	CASSYDEGSTDTQYF	NA	TRBJ2-3	NA	TRBV12-3/TRBV12-4
TGTGCCAGCAAGGCCCCAGGAGGCACAGATACGCAGTATTTT	CASKAPGGTDTQYF	few	TRBJ2-3	NA	TRBV28
TGTGCCAGCAGCGATAGTTTTCGGGGGGCCCCCACAGATACGCAGTATTTT	CASSDSFRGAPTDTQYF	few	TRBJ2-3	NA	TRBV9
TGTGCCAGCAGCTTAAAGGGGACAGCTGACAACACCGGGGAGCTGTTTTTT	CASSLKGTADNTGELFF	NA	TRBJ2-2	TRBD1	TRBV7-2
TGTGCCAGCAGCTTAGCTTGGGGACAAACCTATGGCTACACCTTC	CASSLAWGQTYGYTF	NA	TRBJ1-2	NA	TRBV7-2
TGTGCCTGGAGCACGGACAGGTACCAAGAGACCCAGTACTTC	CAWSTDRYQETQYF	NA	TRBJ2-5	TRBD1	TRBV30
TGTGCCAGCGCCCGAGGCCTGGAGCCCCAGCATTTT	CASARGLEPQHF	NA	TRBJ1-5	NA	TRBV2
TGTGCCAGCAGCTTTCGGCAGGGGACCACTAACTATGGCTACACCTTC	CASSFRQGTTNYGYTF	NA	TRBJ1-2	NA	TRBV11-3
TGTGCCACCTTTGGGGGAGTTGGGTACAATGAGCAGTTCTTC	CATFGGVGYNEQFF	NA	TRBJ2-1	NA	TRBV15
TGTGCCAGCAGCTATGTAAGGGCAGGGGTCGGCTACACCTTC	CASSYVRAGVGYTF	few	TRBJ1-2	NA	TRBV7-2
TGTGCCAGCAGTCCACGGACGGAATCATTTACGACGCAGTACTTC	CASSPRTESFTTQYF	few	TRBJ2-4	NA	TRBV6-2/TRBV6-3
TGTGCCAGCAGCGCCGACGTGGTCAGGGCGACCGGGGAGCTGTTTTTT	CASSADVVRATGELFF	few	TRBJ2-2	NA	TRBV9
TGTGCCAGCAGTTTATCAGCGGGGACGGGTGCCGATGAGCAGTTCTTC	CASSLSAGTGADEQFF	NA	TRBJ2-1	TRBD2	TRBV27
TGTGCCAGCAGTTACCCGCTCGGTGGGAGCCGGACACCGTTGAACACTGAAGCTTTCTTT	CASSYPLGGSRTPLNTEAFF	NA	TRBJ1-1	NA	TRBV6-2/TRBV6-3
TGCAGTGCTCCGAGGCGGGGGAACTACGAGCAGTACTTC	CSAPRRGNYEQYF	few	TRBJ2-7	TRBD2	TRBV20-1
TGTGCCAGCAGTTTTGACACGGACATCACAGATACGCAGTATTTT	CASSFDTDITDTQYF	NA	TRBJ2-3	NA	TRBV12-3/TRBV12-4
TGCAGCGTTGTTAGGGACTCCTCCGTTGAGCAGTTCTTC	CSVVRDSSVEQFF	NA	TRBJ2-1	NA	TRBV29-1
TGCAGCGCAACTAAAAGTGGGGGTGGCACAGATACGCAGTATTTT	CSATKSGGGTDTQYF	NA	TRBJ2-3	NA	TRBV29-1
TGTGCCAGCAGTTACACCCCATCGGGGTACACAGATACGCAGTATTTT	CASSYTPSGYTDTQYF	NA	TRBJ2-3	NA	TRBV6-2/TRBV6-3
TGCAGTGCTGTGAAACTAGCGGGGGGGGACAATGAGCAGTTCTTC	CSAVKLAGGDNEQFF	NA	TRBJ2-1	TRBD2	TRBV20-1
TGCGCCAGCAGCCAAGCAACACAGGGGTCCACAGATGCGCAGTATTTT	CASSQATQGSTDAQYF	NA	TRBJ2-3	TRBD1	TRBV4-3
TGTGCCAGCAGCTTAACCCGGACTAGCGGGAGGGTGAGCGCAGATACGCAGTATTTT	CASSLTRTSGRVSADTQYF	NA	TRBJ2-3	TRBD2	TRBV12-3/TRBV12-4
TGTGCCAGCAGTGAGGCAGGGCGGTATGGCTACACCTTC	CASSEAGRYGYTF	NA	TRBJ1-2	NA	TRBV6-1
TGTGCCATCCCAACTGCGACACAAGAAAATCAGCCCCAGCATTTT	CAIPTATQENQPQHF	NA	TRBJ1-5	NA	TRBV7-6
TGCAGTGCCAGTTTCGGAGCAGATACGCAGTATTTT	CSASFGADTQYF	NA	TRBJ2-3	NA	TRBV20-1
TGTGCCAGCAGCCCTGGGAGAGGGAGTCATGAAAAACTGTTTTTT	CASSPGRGSHEKLFF	NA	TRBJ1-4	NA	TRBV4-2
TGTGCCAGCAGCCCCGACAGGTCCCTCACCGGGGAGCTGTTTTTT	CASSPDRSLTGELFF	NA	TRBJ2-2	NA	TRBV6-5
TGTGCCGTCAGCCCGGGACAGGGAGCTAACTATGGCTACACCTTC	CAVSPGQGANYGYTF	NA	TRBJ1-2	TRBD1	TRBV10-3
TGTGCCAGCAGTCGCATTATAGGGGGGACGGGGAACTACGAGCAGTACTTC	CASSRIIGGTGNYEQYF	NA	TRBJ2-7	NA	TRBV3-1
TGTGCCAGCAGCCGGCAGGGACTCGATGGCTACACCTTC	CASSRQGLDGYTF	once	TRBJ1-2	NA	TRBV5-4
TGTGCCACTGAGACGGAGACCAACTATGGCTACACCTTC	CATETETNYGYTF	NA	TRBJ1-2	NA	TRBV10-3
TGTGCCAGCAGCCCACATGGGGGCCCCTTCGAGCAGTACTTC	CASSPHGGPFEQYF	NA	TRBJ2-7	NA	TRBV7-2
TGCAGTGCTAATGGGCGGTCCCCTGAGCAGTTCTTC	CSANGRSPEQFF	few	TRBJ2-1	NA	TRBV20-1
TGTGCCAGCAGTTACTCGAGACTCGTAGCGGGGGACTGGACCCACAATGAGCAGTTCTTC	CASSYSRLVAGDWTHNEQFF	NA	TRBJ2-1	TRBD2	TRBV6-7
TGTGCCAGCAGCCCAACCGGGACTGTAAAGAACAATGAGCAGTTCTTC	CASSPTGTVKNNEQFF	many	TRBJ2-1	NA	TRBV4-2
TGTGCCAGCAGTTTAGCGGTGCGGGGGATGGAGTTCTTC	CASSLAVRGMEFF	few	TRBJ2-1	TRBD2	TRBV12-3/TRBV12-4
TGTGCCAGCAGTGAAGCGTTAGTCGCAGGGGGTAGACAGCCCCAGCATTTT	CASSEALVAGGRQPQHF	NA	TRBJ1-5	TRBD1	TRBV6-1
TGCAGTGCTAGAACGTTAGTGGGGACTAGCGCCTACAATGAGCAGTTCTTC	CSARTLVGTSAYNEQFF	NA	TRBJ2-1	TRBD2	TRBV20-1
TGTGCCAGCAGCGAACAGTTCTCTGGGGCCAACGTCCTGACTTTC	CASSEQFSGANVLTF	few	TRBJ2-6	NA	TRBV7-2
TGCAGTGCTACTTACAGCGGGGGGATTCCTGAGCAGTTCTTC	CSATYSGGIPEQFF	NA	TRBJ2-1	TRBD2	TRBV20-1
TGTGCCAGCAGCCTACTCCGCAATCAGCCCCAGCATTTT	CASSLLRNQPQHF	many	TRBJ1-5	NA	TRBV7-8
TGTGCCAGCAGCGTAGAGCCAGGCCGGGACGGACACACAGATACGCAGTATTTT	CASSVEPGRDGHTDTQYF	NA	TRBJ2-3	NA	TRBV9
TGTGCCAGCAGTTACGTGCTTCCGACCTACGAGCAGTACTTC	CASSYVLPTYEQYF	few	TRBJ2-7	NA	TRBV6-2/TRBV6-3
TGCAGCGTTGTAGCGGGGGGGCGTTACAATGAGCAGTTCTTC	CSVVAGGRYNEQFF	NA	TRBJ2-1	TRBD2	TRBV29-1
TGTGCCTGCAGCGTAGCGCTAGCGGGGGCTTACAATGAGCAGTTCTTC	CACSVALAGAYNEQFF	NA	TRBJ2-1	TRBD2	TRBV9
TGTGCCAGCAGCCCTGGGGTGGGGACTAGAGCTTTCTTT	CASSPGVGTRAFF	once	TRBJ1-1	NA	TRBV28
TGTGCCAGCAGTGACAGGGGACTGGCGGGTGAGCAGTTCTTC	CASSDRGLAGEQFF	NA	TRBJ2-1	TRBD1	TRBV6-2/TRBV6-3
TGTGCCAGCAGTTACGGACCAGCTCTCACAGATACGCAGTATTTT	CASSYGPALTDTQYF	once	TRBJ2-3	NA	TRBV6-2/TRBV6-3
TGCAGTGCTAGAGATGCACAGGGGGGGATTGAGCAGTTCTTC	CSARDAQGGIEQFF	NA	TRBJ2-1	NA	TRBV20-1
TGCAGTGCTAGACCTGCGCAGGGAAGTTCTTTCTACGAGCAGGACTTC	CSARPAQGSSFYEQDF	once	TRBJ2-7	NA	TRBV20-1
TGTGCCAGCAGTGTGGGTCGGGGGAGCGGGTCCTACAATGAGCAGTTCTTC	CASSVGRGSGSYNEQFF	NA	TRBJ2-1	NA	TRBV27
TGTGCCAGCAGCTTTGACAGATCAGGTGAGCAGTTCTTC	CASSFDRSGEQFF	NA	TRBJ2-1	NA	TRBV7-3
TGTGCCAGCAGCTTAGAATCCGGACACAAGTACGAGCAGTACTTC	CASSLESGHKYEQYF	few	TRBJ2-7	NA	TRBV7-2